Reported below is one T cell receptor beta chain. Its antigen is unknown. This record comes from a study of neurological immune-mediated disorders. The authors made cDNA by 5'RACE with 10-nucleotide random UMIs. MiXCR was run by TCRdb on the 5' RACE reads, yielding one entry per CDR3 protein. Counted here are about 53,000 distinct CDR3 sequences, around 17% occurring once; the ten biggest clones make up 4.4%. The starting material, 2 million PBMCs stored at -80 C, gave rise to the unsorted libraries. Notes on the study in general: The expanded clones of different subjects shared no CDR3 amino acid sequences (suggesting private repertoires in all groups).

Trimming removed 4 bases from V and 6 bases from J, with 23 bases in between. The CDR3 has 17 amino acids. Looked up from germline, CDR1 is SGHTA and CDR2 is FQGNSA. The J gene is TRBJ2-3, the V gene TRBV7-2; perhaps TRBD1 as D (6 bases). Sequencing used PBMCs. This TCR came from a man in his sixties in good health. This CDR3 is CASSSLSIGRGRDTQYF. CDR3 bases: TGTGCCAGCAGCTCCCTTAGCATAGGCAGGGGCCGGGATACGCAGTATTTT.